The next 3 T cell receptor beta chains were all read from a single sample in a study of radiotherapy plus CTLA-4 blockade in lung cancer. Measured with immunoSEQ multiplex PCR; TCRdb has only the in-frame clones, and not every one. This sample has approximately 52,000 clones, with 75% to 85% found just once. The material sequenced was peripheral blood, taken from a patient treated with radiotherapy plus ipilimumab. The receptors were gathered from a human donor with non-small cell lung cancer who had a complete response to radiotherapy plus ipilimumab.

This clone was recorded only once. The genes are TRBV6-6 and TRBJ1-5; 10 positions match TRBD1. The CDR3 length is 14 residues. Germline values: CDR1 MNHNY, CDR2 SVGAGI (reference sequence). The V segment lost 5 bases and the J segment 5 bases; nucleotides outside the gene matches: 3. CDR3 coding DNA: TGTGCCAGCAGTCGACAGGGGGCATATCAGCCCCAGCATTTT. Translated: CASSRQGAYQPQHF.

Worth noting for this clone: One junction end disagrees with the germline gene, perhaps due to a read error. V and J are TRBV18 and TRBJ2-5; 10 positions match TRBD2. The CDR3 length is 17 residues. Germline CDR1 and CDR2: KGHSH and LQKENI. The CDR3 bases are TGTGCCAGCTCACCACCGGAGAGGGGGGCCCCGGGACTAGCGAACAACTTC. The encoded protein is CASSPPERGAPGLANNF.

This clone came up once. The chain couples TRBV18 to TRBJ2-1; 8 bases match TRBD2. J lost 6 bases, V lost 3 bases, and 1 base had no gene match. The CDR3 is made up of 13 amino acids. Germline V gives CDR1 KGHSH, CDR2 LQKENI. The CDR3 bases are TGTGCCAGCTCACCCGGGAGGGGCAATGAGCAGTTCTTC. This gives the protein CASSPGRGNEQFF.